These 21 T cell receptor beta chains share one sample of origin, sequenced in a study of shared clonotypes between healthy human individuals. The assay was immunoSEQ multiplex PCR, and TCRdb's table has in-frame clones only and misses some. The sample has roughly 600,000 clones; 95% to 98% are singletons. Cells designated naive CD8 were CD45RO-negative and were positively selected for CCR7, with terminally differentiated effector memory CD45RA+ cells excluded. The sample comprised naive CD8+ T cells sorted from blood. The receptors stem from a man aged 30 to 39 in good health.

CDR3 sequence reads: CASSQDIRAPEQFF. The CDR3 region has the DNA TGCGCCAGCAGCCAAGATATCAGGGCGCCTGAGCAGTTCTTC. The chain employs TRBV4-1 and TRBJ2-1; possible D gene TRBD1, 5 bases. Germline V gene sequence: CDR1 MGHRA, CDR2 YSYEKL. This CDR3 region has 14 residues. Trimming took off 0 bases at V and 9 bases at J, with 12 bases between the two ends.

The chain has TRBV12-5 and TRBJ1-1; D gene unclear. V was clipped by 1 base and J by 4 bases, with 19 bases between them. CDR1 and CDR2 (germline): LGHNT, FRNRAP. The CDR3 spans 17 residues. The CDR3 loop is CASGLATGTWLATEAFF. The CDR3 nucleotides read TGTGCTAGTGGTTTGGCGACCGGTACTTGGTTAGCCACTGAAGCTTTCTTT.

This chain uses TRBV11-2 with TRBJ2-3, with D unresolved. Germline V gives CDR1 SGHAT, CDR2 FQNNGV. The CDR3 has 13 residues. V lost 5 bases to trimming and J lost 2 bases, with 8 bases between them. The CDR3 loop reads CASSPPNTDTQYF. DNA for the CDR3: TGTGCCAGCAGCCCACCGAACACAGATACGCAGTATTTT.

The gene calls are TRBV7-6 and TRBJ2-1; D uncertain. The V and J ends lost 1 base and 7 bases respectively, with 20 bases between them. The CDR3 totals 17 residues. CDR1 and CDR2 from the germline V gene are SGHVS and FNYEAQ. CDR3 region: CASSLEFQRRSRNEQFF. Written as DNA, the CDR3 is TGTGCCAGCAGCTTAGAATTTCAGAGGAGATCTAGGAATGAGCAGTTCTTC.

The rearrangement uses TRBV5-4 and TRBJ1-5; no definite D call. V shed 0 bases and J shed 1 base, with 5 bases lying between them. This CDR3 spans 14 amino acids. The germline V gene has CDR1 SGHNT and CDR2 YYREEE (reference sequence). The CDR3 nucleotides are TGTGCCAGCAGCTTGGCGGGGAGCAATCAGCCCCAGCATTTT. Protein product: CASSLAGSNQPQHF.

The CDR3 region is CASSGENRWVQYF. The CDR3 DNA follows: TGTGCCAGCAGTGGGGAAAACCGATGGGTGCAGTACTTC. V is TRBV6-1 and J is TRBJ2-7; D unresolved. Trimming pared 4 bases from V and 9 bases from J, leaving 16 bases between. This CDR3 spans 13 amino acids. Germline values: CDR1 MNHNS, CDR2 SASEGT.

CDR3 sequence (DNA): TGTGCCAGCAGCTTGTCCGGGAGGCAGGGGAACTATGGCTACACCTTC. Translation: CASSLSGRQGNYGYTF. The rearrangement joins TRBV7-9 to TRBJ1-2, with D tentatively TRBD1 (6 bases). Germline V gene sequence: CDR1 SEHNR, CDR2 FQNEAQ (reference sequence). V was clipped by 3 bases and J by 2 bases, with 16 bases between them. The length of the CDR3 is 16 residues.

V and J are TRBV7-9 and TRBJ1-5; 8 bases line up with TRBD1. CDR3 length: 15 amino acids. Germline V gene sequence: CDR1 SEHNR, CDR2 FQNEAQ (reference sequence). Trimming at V came to 1 base and at J to 5 bases, leaving 4 bases not matched to a gene. The CDR3 DNA is TGTGCCAGCAGCTTAGGGGACAGGAGCTATCAGCCCCAGCATTTT. Its translation is CASSLGDRSYQPQHF.

V is TRBV5-6 and J is TRBJ2-1; 11 bases match TRBD2. V shed 3 bases and J 4 bases; nucleotides not matched to a gene: 6. The CDR3 totals 16 residues. Germline V gene data show CDR1 as SGHDT and CDR2 as YYEEEE. The CDR3 DNA reads TGTGCCAGCAGCTCGGAGGGACTAGCGGTGTACAATGAGCAGTTCTTC. Translating gives CASSSEGLAVYNEQFF. Combining the CDR3 with reference TRBV5-6 and TRBJ2-1 gives the whole variable domain DAGVTQSPTHLIKTRGQQVTLRCSPKSGHDTVSWYQQALGQGPQFIFQYYEEEERQRGNFPDRFSGHQFPNYSSELNVNALLLGDSALYLCASSSEGLAVYNEQFFGPGTRLTVL.

V is TRBV6-1 and J is TRBJ2-7; no definite D call. Trimming stripped 3 bases from V and 3 bases from J, with 15 bases between. This CDR3 spans 15 amino acids. Germline V gene sequence: CDR1 MNHNS, CDR2 SASEGT. The CDR3 here is CASSEAGIGYYEQYF. The CDR3 DNA reads TGTGCCAGCAGTGAGGCAGGAATCGGGTACTACGAGCAGTACTTC.

V and J are TRBV29-1 and TRBJ2-3; maybe TRBD2 (6 bases). The germline CDR1 and CDR2 sequences are SQVTM and ANQGSEA. The CDR3 runs to 15 residues. The V gene lost 4 bases and the J gene lost 5 bases, with 19 bases spanning the gap. For the CDR3, the DNA is TGCAGCGTTGGGTTCTCGGGCGGGACGGTAGATACGCAGTATTTT. Its translation is CSVGFSGGTVDTQYF.

The chain joins TRBV6-5 to TRBJ2-2, with D maybe TRBD2 (5 bases). Germline V gene data show CDR1 as MNHEY and CDR2 as SVGAGI. Trimming pared 0 bases from V and 6 bases from J, leaving 8 bases between. This CDR3 region has 14 residues. CDR3 region: CASSYSEASGELFF. CDR3 DNA sequence: TGTGCCAGCAGTTACTCGGAGGCCTCCGGGGAGCTGTTTTTT.

The rearrangement links TRBV29-1 to TRBJ2-7; 7 bases line up with TRBD2. Trimming removed 0 bases from V and 0 bases from J; junction bases left unmatched: 8. This CDR3 has 16 amino acids. CDR1 and CDR2 (germline): SQVTM, ANQGSEA. The CDR3 DNA sequence: TGCAGCGTTGAAGATAGGGAGGGAAGAGGCTCCTACGAGCAGTACTTC. This encodes CSVEDREGRGSYEQYF.

The chain couples TRBV28 to TRBJ2-1; TRBD1 might be the D (6 bases). V was clipped by 6 bases and J by 0 bases, with 15 bases between them. This CDR3 comprises 16 residues. Per germline, CDR1 MDHEN and CDR2 SYDVKM. Here the CDR3 reads CASRPKPGHSYNEQFF. DNA of the CDR3: TGTGCCAGCAGACCGAAGCCGGGACACTCCTACAATGAGCAGTTCTTC.

The chain recombines TRBV7-2 with TRBJ2-7, with D perhaps given as TRBD1 or TRBD2 (5 bases each). The CDR3 is 15 amino acids. From germline, CDR1 is SGHTA and CDR2 FQGNSA. V lost 5 bases to trimming and J lost 3 bases, with 17 bases between them. The CDR3 DNA sequence: TGTGCCAGCAGCGGGGTGGGGGACCCTAACTACGAGCAGTACTTC. Translating gives CASSGVGDPNYEQYF.

The chain joins TRBV27 to TRBJ2-7, with unresolved D. V shed 0 bases and J shed 4 bases, with 10 bases lying between them. This CDR3 region has 14 residues. The germline gives CDR1 MNHEY, CDR2 SMNVEV (reference sequence). This chain's CDR3 is CASSLSRRNYEQYF. For the CDR3, the DNA is TGTGCCAGCAGTTTATCGAGACGGAATTACGAGCAGTACTTC.

This chain connects TRBV9 to TRBJ2-3; 8 positions match TRBD2. The CDR3 runs 16 residues. Looked up from germline, CDR1 is SGDLS and CDR2 is YYNGEE. J lost 0 bases, V lost 4 bases, and 7 bases had no gene match. The CDR3 protein is CASSPGRAPSTDTQYF. The CDR3 DNA reads TGTGCCAGCAGCCCCGGGAGGGCGCCTAGCACAGATACGCAGTATTTT.

The J gene is TRBJ2-6, the V gene TRBV9, with D unclear. This CDR3 has 14 amino acids. V was clipped by 4 bases and J by 0 bases, with 5 bases between them. Per the germline V gene, CDR1 is SGDLS and CDR2 is YYNGEE. The CDR3 loop reads CASSPSSGANVLTF. The CDR3, as DNA: TGTGCCAGCAGCCCAAGCTCTGGGGCCAACGTCCTGACTTTC.

The chain recombines TRBV9 with TRBJ2-1; 10 nucleotides align to TRBD2. Germline V lookup: CDR1 SGDLS, CDR2 YYNGEE. The CDR3 is 17 residues long. V dropped 3 bases and J dropped 4; count of bases not matched to a gene: 10. CDR3 in DNA: TGTGCCAGCAGCGCCCGTACCGGGACTAGCGCATACAATGAGCAGTTCTTC. This encodes CASSARTGTSAYNEQFF.

In its sample, this clone was seen once. Germline is not matched at one junction end, which may reflect a read error. V usage is TRBV7-9 and J usage is TRBJ2-5; no clear D. The CDR3 runs to 13 residues. The germline V gene encodes CDR1 SEHNR and CDR2 FQNEAQ (reference sequence). The CDR3 loop is CASSSSQQETQYF. The CDR3 DNA is TGTGCTAGCAGCTCTAGTCAGCAAGAGACCCAGTACTTC. The whole variable domain, remainder taken from reference TRBV7-9 and TRBJ2-5, is DTGVSQNPRHKITKRGQNVTFRCDPISEHNRLYWYRQTLGQGPEFLTYFQNEAQLEKSRLLSDRFSAERPKGSFSTLEIQRTEQGDSAMYLCASSSSQQETQYFGPGTRLLVL.

This sequence joins TRBV11-2 and TRBJ2-1; 11 bases are a match to TRBD1. The V segment lost 6 bases and the J segment 7 bases; nucleotides outside the gene matches: 8. CDR3 length: 15 residues. Germline V CDR1 and CDR2: SGHAT, FQNNGV. The DNA of the CDR3 is TGTGCCAGCAGGGGTGCGGGACAGGGGGGGAATGAGCAGTTCTTC. Amino acids: CASRGAGQGGNEQFF.